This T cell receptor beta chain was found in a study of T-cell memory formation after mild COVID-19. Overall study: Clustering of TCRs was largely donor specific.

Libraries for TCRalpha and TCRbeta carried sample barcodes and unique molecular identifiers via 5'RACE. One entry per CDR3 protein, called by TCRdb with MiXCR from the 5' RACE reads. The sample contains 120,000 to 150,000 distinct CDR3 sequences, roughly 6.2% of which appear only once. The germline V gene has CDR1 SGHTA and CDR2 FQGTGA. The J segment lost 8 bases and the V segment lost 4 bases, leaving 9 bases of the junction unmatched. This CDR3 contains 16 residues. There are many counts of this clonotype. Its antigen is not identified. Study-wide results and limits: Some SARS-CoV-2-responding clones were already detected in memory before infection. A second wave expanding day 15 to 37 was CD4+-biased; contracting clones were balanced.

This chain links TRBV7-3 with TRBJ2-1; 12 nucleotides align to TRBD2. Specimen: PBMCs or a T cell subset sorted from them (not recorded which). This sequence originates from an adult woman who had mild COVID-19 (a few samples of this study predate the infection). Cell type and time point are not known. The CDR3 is CASSSRRTSGTDEQFF. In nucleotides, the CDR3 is TGTGCCAGCAGCTCCCGGCGGACTAGCGGGACCGATGAGCAGTTCTTC. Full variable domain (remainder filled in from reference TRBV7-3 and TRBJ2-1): GAGVSQTPSNKVTEKGKYVELRCDPISGHTALYWYRQSLGQGPEFLIYFQGTGAADDSGLPNDRFFAVRPEGSVSTLKIQRTERGDSAVYLCASSSRRTSGTDEQFFGPGTRLTVL.